The rows below give T cell receptor beta chains drawn from one sample of a study of blood T cell repertoires in COVID-19. Sequencing was performed with immunoSEQ multiplex PCR; in TCRdb, only in-frame clones are kept and a portion is missing. The sample lists 200,000 to 300,000 clones; around nine tenths were seen once. Specimen: peripheral blood. The receptors originated from a man younger than 35 with active or convalescent COVID-19. Each CDR3 is given with its conserved first and last residue. The D gene is left open where the match is weak. Not every row has a clone size; where given, it reads once, few, many or a size class.

CDR3	DNA	V	J	D	size	length
CASISVTKEETQYF	TGTGCCAGCATTAGCGTCACTAAGGAGGAGACCCAGTACTTC	TRBV28	TRBJ2-5	-	-	14
CASSQTAEAFF	TGTGCCAGCAGCCAGACAGCTGAAGCTTTCTTT	TRBV3-1/TRBV3-2	TRBJ1-1	-	-	11
CASSTYLAGALDEQYF	TGTGCCAGTAGTACTTACCTAGCGGGAGCTCTGGACGAGCAGTACTTC	TRBV19	TRBJ2-7	TRBD2	-	16
CASSLNRGNQPQHF	TGTGCCAGCAGTTTAAACAGGGGTAATCAGCCCCAGCATTTT	TRBV27	TRBJ1-5	TRBD1	-	14
CASSSQGINYGYTF	TGTGCCAGCAGCTCACAGGGAATTAACTATGGCTACACCTTC	TRBV9	TRBJ1-2	-	-	14
CASKQGIGYTF	TGTGCCAGTAAACAGGGGATTGGCTACACCTTC	TRBV19	TRBJ1-2	TRBD1	-	11
CASSIGVNYGYTF	TGTGCCAGTAGTATAGGAGTTAACTATGGCTACACCTTC	TRBV19	TRBJ1-2	-	-	13
CASSVQGRNQPQHF	TGTGCCAGCAGCGTACAGGGACGCAATCAGCCCCAGCATTTT	TRBV2	TRBJ1-5	-	-	14
CASVRDRGYTEAFF	TGTGCCAGCGTACGGGACAGGGGGTATACTGAAGCTTTCTTT	TRBV6-5	TRBJ1-1	TRBD1	-	14
CASSPSGTALSSNYGYTF	TGTGCCAGCTCACCTTCCGGGACAGCCCTTTCCTCTAACTATGGCTACACCTTC	TRBV18	TRBJ1-2	TRBD1	-	18
CASSQGLGPRNYGYTF	TGCGCCAGCAGCCAAGGGCTGGGCCCCCGTAACTATGGCTACACCTTC	TRBV4-3	TRBJ1-2	-	-	16
CASSVEEGYGYTF	TGTGCCAGCAGCGTAGAGGAGGGTTATGGCTACACCTTC	TRBV9	TRBJ1-2	-	-	13
CASSSFRTEQETQYF	TGTGCCAGCAGCTCATTTCGGACAGAGCAAGAGACCCAGTACTTC	TRBV7-2	TRBJ2-5	-	-	15
CAWSPGQGAPGGEKLFF	TGTGCCTGGTCCCCGGGACAGGGGGCGCCGGGTGGAGAAAAACTGTTTTTT	TRBV30	TRBJ1-4	TRBD1	-	17
CATAASDRGLNTIYF	TGTGCTACCGCTGCTTCGGACAGGGGCCTAAACACCATATATTTT	TRBV6-5	TRBJ1-3	TRBD1	-	15
CASSPAGGFRGYTF	TGTGCCAGCAGCCCAGCAGGGGGCTTCCGGGGCTACACCTTC	TRBV7-9	TRBJ1-2	TRBD1	-	14
CASSQLQNNSPLHF	TGTGCCAGCAGCCAATTACAGAATAATTCACCCCTCCACTTT	TRBV3-1/TRBV3-2	TRBJ1-6	-	-	14
CASSYSIQYYGYTF	TGTGCCAGCAGTTACTCGATACAGTACTATGGCTACACCTTC	TRBV6-5	TRBJ1-2	-	-	14
CASSLDGGYTF	TGTGCCAGCAGCTTGGACGGTGGCTACACCTTC	TRBV5-5	TRBJ1-2	-	-	11
CASSAGQGGNEQFF	TGCGCCAGCAGCGCGGGACAGGGAGGGAATGAGCAGTTCTTC	TRBV5-1	TRBJ2-1	TRBD1	-	14
CASSPSPGANTEAFF	TGTGCCAGCTCCCCCAGCCCAGGGGCGAACACTGAAGCTTTCTTT	TRBV18	TRBJ1-1	-	-	15
CASSVSTGGVDTEAFF	TGTGCCAGCAGCGTATCCACAGGGGGCGTAGACACTGAAGCTTTCTTT	TRBV9	TRBJ1-1	TRBD1	few	16
CASSAPYPPQYF	TGTGCCAGCAGTGCCCCCTATCCGCCGCAGTATTTT	TRBV7-2	TRBJ2-3	-	-	12
CASSQHSTGTGDQPQHF	TGCGCCAGCAGCCAACACTCGACCGGGACAGGAGATCAGCCCCAGCATTTT	TRBV4-1	TRBJ1-5	TRBD1	-	17
CASSGRQGPQVLSGNTIYF	TGTGCCAGCAGCGGCAGACAGGGGCCGCAGGTACTCTCTGGAAACACCATATATTTT	TRBV9	TRBJ1-3	TRBD1	once	19
CASSRQGDTEAFF	TGTGCCAGCAGCCGCCAGGGGGATACTGAAGCTTTCTTT	TRBV9	TRBJ1-1	TRBD1	-	13
CASTQNRGGTEAFF	TGTGCCAGCACCCAGAATCGGGGGGGAACTGAAGCTTTCTTT	TRBV11-2	TRBJ1-1	-	-	14
CASSLERGHEQYF	TGTGCCAGCAGCTTAGAGCGGGGGCACGAGCAGTACTTC	TRBV7-8	TRBJ2-7	TRBD2	-	13
CASTLDRGHGYTF	TGTGCCAGCACCCTGGACAGGGGGCATGGCTACACCTTC	TRBV28	TRBJ1-2	TRBD1	-	13
CASRPGTGVGYTF	TGCGCCAGCAGGCCCGGGACAGGGGTTGGCTACACCTTC	TRBV5-1	TRBJ1-2	TRBD1	-	13
CASTGTAKNSPLHF	TGTGCCAGCACTGGAACAGCAAAGAATTCACCCCTCCACTTT	TRBV2	TRBJ1-6	-	-	14
CASSPGDSTDTQYF	TGTGCCAGCAGCCCGGGGGACTCGACAGATACGCAGTATTTT	TRBV9	TRBJ2-3	-	-	14
CASSPIDSGNTEAFF	TGTGCCAGCTCACCAATAGATTCCGGTAACACTGAAGCTTTCTTT	TRBV18	TRBJ1-1	-	-	15
CASSLRGRTEAFF	TGTGCCAGCAGCTTAAGGGGCCGCACTGAAGCTTTCTTT	TRBV7-3	TRBJ1-1	-	-	13
CASSLGRRQGAFFF	TGTGCCAGCAGCTTAGGTAGAAGGCAGGGGGCGTTTTTCTTC	TRBV7-2	TRBJ1-2	TRBD1	-	14
CASTSFGLGASEQYF	TGTGCCAGCACGTCGTTTGGACTAGGGGCGAGTGAGCAGTACTTC	TRBV27	TRBJ2-7	TRBD2	-	15
CASSLRTGLNEQFF	TGCGCCAGCAGCTTGCGGACAGGGCTCAATGAGCAGTTCTTC	TRBV5-1	TRBJ2-1	TRBD1	-	14
CASSPPGAGNQPQHF	TGTGCCAGCAGCCCCCCTGGGGCGGGGAATCAGCCCCAGCATTTT	TRBV7-2	TRBJ1-5	-	once	15
CASSTQGYTEAFF	TGTGCCAGCAGTACACAGGGATACACTGAAGCTTTCTTT	TRBV12-3/TRBV12-4	TRBJ1-1	-	once	13
CASSLRSGTYEQYF	TGCGCCAGCAGCTTGAGATCGGGAACCTACGAGCAGTACTTC	TRBV5-1	TRBJ2-7	-	-	14
CASSLDYPGQANTGELFF	TGTGCCAGCAGTTTGGACTACCCGGGACAGGCAAACACCGGGGAGCTGTTTTTT	TRBV28	TRBJ2-2	TRBD1	-	18
CASSLGAQAGYTF	TGTGCCAGCAGCTTAGGGGCCCAGGCTGGCTACACCTTC	TRBV11-2	TRBJ1-2	-	-	13
CAISDLRQGNTEAFF	TGTGCCATCAGTGACTTAAGACAGGGGAACACTGAAGCTTTCTTT	TRBV10-3	TRBJ1-1	TRBD1	-	15
CASSQDWGLWAEAFF	TGCGCCAGCAGCCAAGATTGGGGGCTTTGGGCTGAAGCTTTCTTT	TRBV4-3	TRBJ1-1	-	-	15
CASSPPGQGSGGYTF	TGTGCCAGCAGTCCGCCGGGACAGGGAAGTGGAGGCTACACCTTC	TRBV6-6	TRBJ1-2	TRBD1	-	15
CASSQSPNSNNEQFF	TGTGCCAGCAGCCAATCGCCGAATTCTAACAATGAGCAGTTCTTC	TRBV7-2	TRBJ2-1	-	-	15
CAWSDGTAEAFF	TGTGCCTGGAGCGATGGGACAGCTGAAGCTTTCTTT	TRBV30	TRBJ1-1	TRBD1	-	12
CASSLTGGEGNTIYF	TGTGCCAGCAGTTTGACAGGGGGCGAGGGAAACACCATATATTTT	TRBV6-5	TRBJ1-3	TRBD1	once	15
CASSARDRGYEQYF	TGTGCCAGCAGCGCCCGGGACAGGGGTTACGAGCAGTACTTC	TRBV13	TRBJ2-7	TRBD1	few	14
CASSLDRELYGYTF	TGTGCCAGCAGCTTGGACAGAGAGCTCTATGGCTACACCTTC	TRBV5-4	TRBJ1-2	-	-	14
CASSPIYYGYTF	TGTGCCAGCAGCCCCATTTACTATGGCTACACCTTC	TRBV7-8	TRBJ1-2	-	few	12
CASSMEKAYNEQFF	TGTGCCAGTAGTATGGAGAAAGCTTACAATGAGCAGTTCTTC	TRBV19	TRBJ2-1	-	-	14
CASSEAILMVQGIQETQYF	TGTGCCAGCAGTGAAGCAATCCTTATGGTACAGGGGATCCAAGAGACCCAGTACTTC	TRBV2	TRBJ2-5	TRBD1	-	19
CAARSRQGDGYTF	TGTGCCGCCCGCTCAAGACAGGGCGATGGCTACACCTTC	TRBV19	TRBJ1-2	TRBD1	once	13
CASSLELAGPPNTGELFF	TGTGCCAGCAGCTTAGAACTAGCGGGGCCGCCAAACACCGGGGAGCTGTTTTTT	TRBV11-3	TRBJ2-2	TRBD2	-	18
CASSPWTGDIQYF	TGTGCCAGTAGTCCCTGGACAGGGGACATTCAGTACTTC	TRBV19	TRBJ2-4	TRBD1	-	13
CASSSRGAQNIQYF	TGTGCCAGCAGCTCCAGGGGGGCGCAAAACATTCAGTACTTC	TRBV7-2	TRBJ2-4	-	-	14